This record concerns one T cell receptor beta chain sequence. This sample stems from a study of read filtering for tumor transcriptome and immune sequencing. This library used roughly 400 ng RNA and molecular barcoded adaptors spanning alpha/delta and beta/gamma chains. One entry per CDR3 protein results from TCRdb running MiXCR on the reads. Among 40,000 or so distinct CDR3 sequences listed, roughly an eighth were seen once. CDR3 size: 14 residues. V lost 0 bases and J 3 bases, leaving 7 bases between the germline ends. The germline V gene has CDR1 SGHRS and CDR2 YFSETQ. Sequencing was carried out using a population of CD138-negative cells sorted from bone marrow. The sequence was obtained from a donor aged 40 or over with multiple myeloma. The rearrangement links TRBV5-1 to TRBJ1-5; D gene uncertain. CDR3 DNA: TGCGCCAGCAGCTTGGTGGCAGTCAATCAGCCCCAGCATTTT. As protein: CASSLVAVNQPQHF.